Listed here are 27 T cell receptor beta chains from one sample, sequenced in a study of beta chain features in type 1 diabetes. Study findings and constraints: Within each of all four CD4+ subsets, Type 1 diabetes patients had TCRB CDR3s that were moderately but significantly shorter.

Their cognate antigens are unknown. TCRB transcripts that were expressed got sequenced, as all of the isolated RNA had been reverse transcribed. Data came from immunoSEQ multiplex PCR; TCRdb stores just in-frame clones and leaves some out. The sample records approximately 600,000 clones, around 12% being singletons. Sequencing was carried out using naive CD4+ T cells from blood. The source of these receptors is a man aged 25-40 years with type 1 diabetes.

The chain links TRBV6-5 to TRBJ2-7; D gene ambiguous. This CDR3 is 16 amino acids long. The germline V gene encodes CDR1 MNHEY and CDR2 SVGAGI. Trimming pared 0 bases from V and 2 bases from J, leaving 14 bases between. The CDR3: CASSYSRQGLPYEQYF. The CDR3 nucleotides are TGTGCCAGCAGTTACTCGAGACAAGGGCTTCCCTACGAGCAGTACTTC.

In this sample, this clone turned up a few times. The J gene is TRBJ1-4, the V gene TRBV4-3; a possible D gene is TRBD1 (5 bases). Per germline, CDR1 LGHNA and CDR2 YSLEER. V lost 0 bases and J 7 bases, leaving 12 bases between the germline ends. This CDR3 is built from 15 residues. CDR3 nucleotides: TGCGCCAGCAGCCAAGAGGGTCAGGGAGGTGAAAAACTGTTTTTT. It codes for CASSQEGQGGEKLFF.

The chain couples TRBV9 to TRBJ2-6; possible D gene TRBD1, 6 bases. Germline CDR1 reads SGDLS; CDR2 reads YYNGEE. The V end lost 2 bases, the J end lost 0 bases, and 12 bases lay between the germline ends. The CDR3 runs to 17 residues. The CDR3 loop is CASSVTGPNSGANVLTF. Written as DNA, the CDR3 is TGTGCCAGCAGCGTGACAGGACCGAACTCTGGGGCCAACGTCCTGACTTTC.

In this sample, this clone turned up a few times. The rearrangement uses TRBV29-1 and TRBJ2-5; 12 nucleotides match TRBD1. The germline V gene encodes CDR1 SQVTM and CDR2 ANQGSEA. V was pared by 1 base and J by 1 base, with 1 base of the junction left unmatched. The CDR3 covers 15 residues. The CDR3 region is CSVEGGQGAQETQYF. CDR3 in DNA: TGCAGCGTTGAAGGGGGACAGGGGGCCCAAGAGACCCAGTACTTC.

The chain carries TRBV5-1 and TRBJ2-3; D uncertain. Germline values: CDR1 SGHRS, CDR2 YFSETQ. V lost 5 bases and J 0 bases, leaving 13 bases between the germline ends. The CDR3 is made up of 15 amino acids. Here the CDR3 DNA reads TGCGCCAGCAGACCTACGGGCGGCAGCACAGATACGCAGTATTTT. It is translated as CASRPTGGSTDTQYF.

This sequence joins TRBV18 and TRBJ1-5; a weak D match, TRBD1 (5 bases). Germline V gives CDR1 KGHSH, CDR2 LQKENI. CDR3 length: 17 residues. Trimming removed 1 base from V and 5 bases from J, with 18 bases in between. Here the CDR3 reads CASSPLGLGLKDQPQHF. The CDR3 DNA reads as TGTGCCAGCTCACCACTCGGGTTGGGGCTTAAGGATCAGCCCCAGCATTTT. Full variable domain (remainder filled in from reference TRBV18 and TRBJ1-5): NAGVMQNPRHLVRRRGQEARLRCSPMKGHSHVYWYRQLPEEGLKFMVYLQKENIIDESGMPKERFSAEFPKEGPSILRIQQVVRGDSAAYFCASSPLGLGLKDQPQHFGDGTRLSIL.

This clone was counted a few times. This chain joins TRBV30 and TRBJ1-4; 9 positions match TRBD1. V trimming: 3 bases; J trimming: 8 bases; junction bases outside the gene matches: 4. CDR1 and CDR2 (germline): GTSNPN, SVGIG (reference sequence). CDR3 length: 13 residues. CDR3 amino acids: CAWSPGTGEKLFF. DNA for the CDR3: TGTGCCTGGAGCCCCGGGACAGGGGAAAAACTGTTTTTT.

There are a few counts of this clone. The rearrangement links TRBV7-8 to TRBJ2-3; 7 bases match TRBD1. Germline V gives CDR1 SGHVS, CDR2 FQNEAQ. This CDR3 has 17 amino acids. V dropped 5 bases and J dropped 1; count of bases not matched to a gene: 12. The CDR3 DNA follows: TGTGCCAGCAGCGGACGCGGGTGGGGACAGCGCACAGATACGCAGTATTTT. It specifies CASSGRGWGQRTDTQYF.

The chain links TRBV6-5 to TRBJ2-7, with D possibly TRBD1 on 6 matching bases. From germline, CDR1 is MNHEY and CDR2 SVGAGI. Trimming pared 4 bases from V and 4 bases from J, leaving 17 bases between. CDR3 length: 15 residues. The CDR3 DNA reads as TGTGCCAGCAGTTTCACGGGAACAGGGTTGTACGAGCAGTACTTC. It is translated as CASSFTGTGLYEQYF.

The chain uses TRBV27 and TRBJ2-3; 16 nucleotides match TRBD2. Germline values: CDR1 MNHEY, CDR2 SMNVEV (reference sequence). V lost 5 bases to trimming and J lost 5 bases; unmatched junction nucleotides: 10. This CDR3 region has 18 residues. CDR3 nucleotide sequence: TGTGCCAGCAGTGCCTCCGGGACTAGCGGGGGGGCCAAAGATACGCAGTATTTT. Encoded protein: CASSASGTSGGAKDTQYF.

In this sample, this clone turned up a few times. The chain uses TRBV7-8 and TRBJ1-5; no reliable D call. Trimming shortened V by 4 bases and J by 7 bases, and 11 bases separated the two germline ends. CDR3 length: 13 amino acids. CDR1 and CDR2 (germline): SGHVS, FQNEAQ. This CDR3 is CASSSGPLQPQHF. CDR3 in DNA: TGTGCCAGCAGCTCGGGTCCGCTCCAGCCCCAGCATTTT.

The rearrangement joins TRBV4-2 to TRBJ2-3, with 8 bases aligning to TRBD2. Looked up from germline, CDR1 is LGHNA and CDR2 is YNFKEQ. With 3 bases clipped from V and 0 bases from J, the junction kept 11 bases outside the gene matches. The CDR3 totals 18 residues. CDR3 protein: CASSQGTVSGGSTDTQYF. The DNA for the CDR3 is TGTGCCAGCAGCCAGGGGACCGTCAGCGGGGGCAGCACAGATACGCAGTATTTT.

The chain employs TRBV11-2 and TRBJ2-1; 8 bases line up with TRBD2. This CDR3 spans 11 amino acids. The V segment lost 4 bases and the J segment 10 bases; nucleotides outside the gene matches: 0. CDR1 and CDR2 (germline): SGHAT, FQNNGV. This CDR3 reads CASSSSGEQFF. The CDR3 nucleotides are TGTGCCAGCAGCTCTAGCGGGGAGCAGTTCTTC.

The V gene is TRBV6-5, the J gene TRBJ1-3; D not certain. The CDR3 totals 15 residues. Germline V gene lookup returns CDR1 MNHEY and CDR2 SVGAGI. Between the trimmed V and J ends, which lost 5 bases and 1 base, there was a span of 12 bases. The CDR3 protein is CASSTPGRSGNTIYF. Written as DNA, the CDR3 is TGTGCCAGCAGTACCCCCGGACGATCTGGAAACACCATATATTTT.

This clone was found once. CDR3 amino acids: CASGLRVQPQHF. The CDR3 DNA follows: TGTGCCAGTGGCCTAAGGGTACAGCCCCAGCATTTT. This chain connects TRBV19 to TRBJ1-5, with D hard to call. The germline V and J ends were trimmed by 8 bases and 7 bases, with 12 bases remaining between them. The CDR3 has 12 amino acids. Germline V gene lookup returns CDR1 LNHDA and CDR2 SQIVND (reference sequence).

The V gene is TRBV5-1, the J gene TRBJ1-1, with D unclear. The V end lost 0 bases, the J end lost 1 base, and 10 bases lay between the germline ends. The CDR3 length is 15 residues. Germline loops: CDR1 SGHRS, CDR2 YFSETQ. The CDR3 region is CASSLGPSGNTEAFF. The CDR3 DNA follows: TGCGCCAGCAGCTTGGGTCCCTCAGGGAACACTGAAGCTTTCTTT.

The chain combines TRBV19 with TRBJ2-6; no clear D. Trimming cost V 3 bases and J 0 bases, with 6 bases left between them. The CDR3 consists of 15 residues. The germline gives CDR1 LNHDA, CDR2 SQIVND (reference sequence). For the CDR3, the DNA is TGTGCCAGTAGTATGAAATCCTCTGGGGCCAACGTCCTGACTTTC. It is translated as CASSMKSSGANVLTF.

This clone was observed a handful of times. The chain joins TRBV25-1 to TRBJ1-3; D remains unclear. CDR1 MGHDK and CDR2 SYGVNS come from the germline V gene. V dropped 0 bases and J dropped 4 bases, with 7 bases sitting between them. CDR3 length: 14 residues. The CDR3 loop reads CASSEYSSGNTIYF. The CDR3 DNA is TGTGCCAGCAGTGAATATTCGTCGGGAAACACCATATATTTT. The full variable domain, in which reference TRBV25-1 and TRBJ1-3 provide the parts outside the CDR3, is EADIYQTPRYLVIGTGKKITLECSQTMGHDKMYWYQQDPGMELHLIHYSYGVNSTEKGDLSSESTVSRIRTEHFPLTLESARPSHTSQYLCASSEYSSGNTIYFGEGSWLTVV.

The sample holds a few counts of this clone. The CDR3 DNA follows: TGTGCCAGCTCACCAGGGCAGGCGACCTACGAGCAGTACTTC. Amino acids: CASSPGQATYEQYF. V gene TRBV18 combines with J gene TRBJ2-7; D remains ambiguous. CDR3 length: 14 amino acids. Germline CDR1 and CDR2: KGHSH and LQKENI. V lost 2 bases to trimming and J lost 2 bases, with 10 bases between them.

The genes are TRBV5-4 and TRBJ1-4; 7 nucleotides match TRBD1. CDR3 length: 15 residues. The V and J ends lost 4 bases and 7 bases, in that order; junction bases with no gene match: 10. Germline values: CDR1 SGHNT, CDR2 YYREEE (reference sequence). Here the CDR3 reads CASSLEGGSGEKLFF. DNA for the CDR3: TGTGCCAGCAGCCTAGAAGGGGGCTCTGGTGAAAAACTGTTTTTT.

The V and J genes are TRBV5-4 and TRBJ2-1; 10 bases fit TRBD2. CDR3 length: 16 amino acids. CDR1 is SGHNT and CDR2 is YYREEE in the germline V gene (reference sequence). J lost 3 bases, V lost 2 bases, and 5 bases had no gene match. CDR3 region: CASSFSSGGGYNEQFF. In DNA form, the CDR3 reads TGTGCCAGCAGCTTCTCTAGCGGGGGAGGCTACAATGAGCAGTTCTTC.

This clone was recorded a few times. The chain joins TRBV7-2 to TRBJ2-3; the match to TRBD1 covers 7 bases. The germline gives CDR1 SGHTA, CDR2 FQGNSA. The CDR3 has 13 amino acids. V shed 6 bases and J 4 bases; nucleotides not matched to a gene: 4. The CDR3 reads CASRPTGADTQYF. The CDR3 DNA reads as TGTGCCAGCAGGCCCACAGGGGCAGATACGCAGTATTTT.

The chain carries TRBV29-1 and TRBJ1-2, with 7 nucleotides matching TRBD1. This CDR3 region has 12 residues. Looked up from germline, CDR1 is SQVTM and CDR2 is ANQGSEA. The V segment lost 7 bases and the J segment 1 base; nucleotides outside the gene matches: 3. The CDR3 is CSAGGFNYGYTF. Written as DNA, the CDR3 is TGCAGCGCAGGGGGTTTTAACTATGGCTACACCTTC.

The chain couples TRBV7-9 to TRBJ2-7; D is unclear. CDR1 and CDR2 (germline): SEHNR, FQNEAQ (reference sequence). Trimming shortened V by 6 bases and J by 0 bases, and 15 bases separated the two germline ends. The CDR3 is 15 amino acids. The CDR3 bases are TGTGCCAGCAGTAGGGTCGAGGCATCCTCCTACGAGCAGTACTTC. Protein: CASSRVEASSYEQYF.

The chain is built from TRBV7-2 and TRBJ2-3; 7 bases line up with TRBD2. Germline V gene sequence: CDR1 SGHTA, CDR2 FQGNSA. V lost 3 bases and J lost 2; bases outside the gene matches: 8. CDR3 length equals 16 residues. This chain's CDR3 is CASSFPGGRVTDTQYF. Written as DNA, the CDR3 is TGTGCCAGCAGCTTCCCGGGGGGAAGAGTCACAGATACGCAGTATTTT.

The chain links TRBV23-1 to TRBJ1-6; the match to TRBD1 covers 11 bases. TRBV23-1 is known as an ORF, though its function is uncertain. J was trimmed by 8 bases and V by 4 bases; bases with no gene match: 7. The CDR3 runs to 16 residues. CDR3 nucleotide sequence: TGCGCCAGCAGTCGACGGACAGGGGGCAAATATTCACCCCTCCACTTT. Translated, it gives CASSRRTGGKYSPLHF.

This clone has more than one count but fewer than ten. This chain uses TRBV27 with TRBJ1-5; D might be TRBD1 (5 bases). V was shortened by 6 bases and J by 7 bases, with 13 bases between the two germline ends. The V gene's germline CDR1 is MNHEY and CDR2 SMNVEV (reference sequence). The CDR3 has 13 amino acids. Written as DNA, the CDR3 is TGTGCCAGCAGCCTCAGGGAGTCGCAGCCCCAGCATTTT. Amino acids: CASSLRESQPQHF.